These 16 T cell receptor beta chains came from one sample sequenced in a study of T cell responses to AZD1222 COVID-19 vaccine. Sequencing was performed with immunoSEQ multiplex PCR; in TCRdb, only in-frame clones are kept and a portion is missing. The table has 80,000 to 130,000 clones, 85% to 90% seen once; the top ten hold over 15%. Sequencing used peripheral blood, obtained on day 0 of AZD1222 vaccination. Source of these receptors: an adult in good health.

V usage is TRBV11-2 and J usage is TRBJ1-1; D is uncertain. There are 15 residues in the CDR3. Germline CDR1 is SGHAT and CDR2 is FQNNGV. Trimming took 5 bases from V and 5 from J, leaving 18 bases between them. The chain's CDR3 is CASSRIPQTGTEAFF. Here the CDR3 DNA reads TGTGCCAGCAGCCGCATCCCACAGACGGGGACTGAAGCTTTCTTT.

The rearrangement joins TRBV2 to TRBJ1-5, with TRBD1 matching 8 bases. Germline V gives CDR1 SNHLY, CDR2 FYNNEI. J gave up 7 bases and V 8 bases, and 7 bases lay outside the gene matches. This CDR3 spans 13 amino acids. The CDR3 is CASLGQGRQPQHF. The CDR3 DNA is TGTGCCAGCCTCGGACAGGGACGCCAGCCCCAGCATTTT.

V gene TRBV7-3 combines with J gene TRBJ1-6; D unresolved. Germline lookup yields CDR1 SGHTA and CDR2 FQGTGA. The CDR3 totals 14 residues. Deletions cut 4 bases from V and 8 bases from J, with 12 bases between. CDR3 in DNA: TGTGCCAGCAGCTCCGGCCGGTCAGATTCACCCCTCCACTTT. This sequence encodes CASSSGRSDSPLHF.

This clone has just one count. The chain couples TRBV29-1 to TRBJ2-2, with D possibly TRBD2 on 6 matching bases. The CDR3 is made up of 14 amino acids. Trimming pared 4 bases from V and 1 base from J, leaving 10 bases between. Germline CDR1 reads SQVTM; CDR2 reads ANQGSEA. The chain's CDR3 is CSVVGRMNTGELFF. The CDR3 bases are TGCAGCGTTGTGGGGAGGATGAACACCGGGGAGCTGTTTTTT.

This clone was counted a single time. In nucleotides, the CDR3 is TGCGCCAGCAGATGGACAGGGGGCTCCTATAATTCACCCCTCCACTTT. This codes for CASRWTGGSYNSPLHF. V gene TRBV10-1 combines with J gene TRBJ1-6, with 10 bases that match TRBD1. This CDR3 contains 16 residues. Germline V gives CDR1 WNHNN, CDR2 SYGVQD (reference sequence). V was clipped by 6 bases and J by 0 bases; unmatched bases: 2.

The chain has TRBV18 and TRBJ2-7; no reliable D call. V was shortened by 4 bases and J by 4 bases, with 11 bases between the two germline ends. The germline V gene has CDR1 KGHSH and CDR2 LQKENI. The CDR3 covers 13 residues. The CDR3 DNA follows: TGTGCCAGCTCACGTCTCCGTGGGTACGAGCAGTACTTC. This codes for CASSRLRGYEQYF.

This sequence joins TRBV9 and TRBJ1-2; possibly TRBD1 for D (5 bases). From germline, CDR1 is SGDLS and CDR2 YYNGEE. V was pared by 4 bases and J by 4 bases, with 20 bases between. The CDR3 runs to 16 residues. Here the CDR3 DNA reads TGTGCCAGCAGCAGCTTCCGGGACGGGGGAGTCTATGGCTACACCTTC. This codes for CASSSFRDGGVYGYTF.

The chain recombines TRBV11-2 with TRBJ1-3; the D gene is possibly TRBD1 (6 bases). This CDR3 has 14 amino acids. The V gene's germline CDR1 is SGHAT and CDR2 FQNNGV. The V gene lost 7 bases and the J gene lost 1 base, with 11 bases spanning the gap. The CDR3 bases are TGTGCCAGCAACCTCGGACAGTCTGGAAACACCATATATTTT. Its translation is CASNLGQSGNTIYF.

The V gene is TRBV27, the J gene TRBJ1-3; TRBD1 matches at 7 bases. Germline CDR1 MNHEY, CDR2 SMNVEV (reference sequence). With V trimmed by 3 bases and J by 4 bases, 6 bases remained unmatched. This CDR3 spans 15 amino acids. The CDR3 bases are TGTGCCAGCAGTTTGACAGGGTACTCGGGAAACACCATATATTTT. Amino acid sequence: CASSLTGYSGNTIYF.

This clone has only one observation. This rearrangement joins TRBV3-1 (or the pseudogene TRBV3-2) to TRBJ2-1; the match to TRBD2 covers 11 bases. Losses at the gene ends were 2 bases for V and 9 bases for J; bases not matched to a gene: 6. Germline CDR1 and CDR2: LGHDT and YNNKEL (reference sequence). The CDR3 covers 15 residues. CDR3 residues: CASSQSTSGGVEQFF. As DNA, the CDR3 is TGTGCCAGCAGCCAAAGCACTAGCGGGGGAGTTGAGCAGTTCTTC.

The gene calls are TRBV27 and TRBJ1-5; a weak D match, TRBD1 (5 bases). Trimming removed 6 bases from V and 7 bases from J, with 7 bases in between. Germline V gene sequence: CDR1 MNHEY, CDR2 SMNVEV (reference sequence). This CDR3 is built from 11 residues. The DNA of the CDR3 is TGTGCCAGCAGGTGGGGGCAGCCCCAGCATTTT. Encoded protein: CASRWGQPQHF.

CDR3 loop: CASTPTGKGDYGYTF. CDR3 coding DNA: TGTGCCAGTACCCCCACGGGGAAGGGGGACTATGGCTACACCTTC. J is TRBJ1-2 and V is TRBV19; the D gene is possibly TRBD1 (6 bases). The CDR3 sequence is 15 residues long. The V end was cut by 7 bases, the J end by 3 bases, with 18 bases between. Germline CDR1 reads LNHDA; CDR2 reads SQIVND (reference sequence).

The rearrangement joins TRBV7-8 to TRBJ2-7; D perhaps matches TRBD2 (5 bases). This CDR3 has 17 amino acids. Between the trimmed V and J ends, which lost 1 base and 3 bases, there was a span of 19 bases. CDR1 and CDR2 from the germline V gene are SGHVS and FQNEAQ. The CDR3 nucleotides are TGTGCCAGCAGCTTAGAATGGGCGGGCAGATCGAACTACGAGCAGTACTTC. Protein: CASSLEWAGRSNYEQYF.

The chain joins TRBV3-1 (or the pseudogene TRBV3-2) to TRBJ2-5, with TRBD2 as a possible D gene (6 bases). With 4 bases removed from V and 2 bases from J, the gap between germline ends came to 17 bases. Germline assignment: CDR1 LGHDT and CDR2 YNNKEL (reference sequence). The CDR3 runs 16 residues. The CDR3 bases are TGTGCCAGCAGCCTAAGTGGCGGGACCAAGCAAGAGACCCAGTACTTC. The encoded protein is CASSLSGGTKQETQYF.

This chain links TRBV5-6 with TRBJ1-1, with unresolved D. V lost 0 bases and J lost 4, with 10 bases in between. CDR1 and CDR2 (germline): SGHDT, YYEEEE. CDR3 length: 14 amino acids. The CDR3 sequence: CASSLALDPTEAFF. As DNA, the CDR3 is TGTGCCAGCAGCTTGGCCCTCGACCCCACTGAAGCTTTCTTT.

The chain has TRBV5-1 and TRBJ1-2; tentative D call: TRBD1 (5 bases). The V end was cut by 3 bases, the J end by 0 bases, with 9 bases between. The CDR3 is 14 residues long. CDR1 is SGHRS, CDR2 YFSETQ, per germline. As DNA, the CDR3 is TGCGCCAGCAGCTCCCAGACAGCTAACTATGGCTACACCTTC. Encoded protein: CASSSQTANYGYTF. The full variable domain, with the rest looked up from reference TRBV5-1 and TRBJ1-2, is KAGVTQTPRYLIKTRGQQVTLSCSPISGHRSVSWYQQTPGQGLQFLFEYFSETQRNKGNFPGRFSGRQFSNSRSEMNVSTLELGDSALYLCASSSQTANYGYTFGSGTRLTVV.